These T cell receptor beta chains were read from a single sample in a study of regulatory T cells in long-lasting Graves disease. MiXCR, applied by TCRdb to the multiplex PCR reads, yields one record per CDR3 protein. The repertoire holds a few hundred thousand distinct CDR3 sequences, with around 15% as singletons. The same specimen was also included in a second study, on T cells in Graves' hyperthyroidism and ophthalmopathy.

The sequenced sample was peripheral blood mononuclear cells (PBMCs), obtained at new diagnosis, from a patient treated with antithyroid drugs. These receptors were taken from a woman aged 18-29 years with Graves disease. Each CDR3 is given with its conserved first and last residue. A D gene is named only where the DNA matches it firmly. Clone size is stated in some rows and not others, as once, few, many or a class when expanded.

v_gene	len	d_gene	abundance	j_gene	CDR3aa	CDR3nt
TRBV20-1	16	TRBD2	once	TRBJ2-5	CSARAPSGGAIETQYF	TGCAGTGCTAGAGCCCCTAGCGGGGGGGCAATAGAGACCCAGTACTTC
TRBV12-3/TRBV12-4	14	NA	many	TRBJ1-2	CASSLGIESYGYTF	TGTGCCAGCAGTTTAGGAATAGAAAGCTATGGCTACACCTTC
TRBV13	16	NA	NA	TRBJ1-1	CASSHRQRRLNTEAFF	TGTGCCAGCAGCCACCGACAGAGGCGGCTGAACACTGAAGCTTTCTTT
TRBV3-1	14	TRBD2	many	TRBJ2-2	CASSHWAGVGELFF	TGTGCCAGCAGCCATTGGGCGGGAGTTGGGGAGCTGTTTTTT
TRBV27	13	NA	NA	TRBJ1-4	CATRELGIEKLFF	TGTGCCACTAGGGAATTGGGTATTGAAAAACTGTTTTTT
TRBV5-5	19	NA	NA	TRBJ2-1	CASSVDPVRVDGGYNEQFF	TGTGCCAGCAGCGTGGATCCGGTCAGGGTAGATGGGGGTTACAATGAGCAGTTCTTC
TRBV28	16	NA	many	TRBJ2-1	CASSSPEARGHNEQFF	TGTGCCAGCAGTTCCCCCGAGGCGCGGGGGCACAATGAGCAGTTCTTC
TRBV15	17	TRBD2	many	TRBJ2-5	CATSRGTTGTSGETQYF	TGTGCCACCAGCAGAGGAACAACCGGGACTAGTGGAGAGACCCAGTACTTC
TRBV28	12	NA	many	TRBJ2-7	CASSIFPNEQYF	TGTGCCAGCAGCATCTTTCCCAACGAGCAGTACTTC
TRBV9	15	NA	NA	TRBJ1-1	CASSVVASSNTEAFF	TGTGCCAGCAGCGTAGTTGCCAGCTCTAACACTGAAGCTTTCTTT
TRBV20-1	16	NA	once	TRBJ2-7	CSAAPFLSLRGSEQYF	TGCAGTGCCGCCCCCTTCCTTAGTTTAAGGGGCAGCGAGCAGTACTTC
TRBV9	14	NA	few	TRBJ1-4	CASSPMGLGEKLFF	TGTGCCAGCAGCCCTATGGGGTTGGGGGAAAAACTGTTTTTT
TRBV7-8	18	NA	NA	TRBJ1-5	CASSLAASPSHSNQPQHF	TGTGCCAGCAGCCTCGCAGCATCTCCGTCTCATAGCAATCAGCCCCAGCATTTT
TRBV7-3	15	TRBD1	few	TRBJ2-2	CASSPGTDNTGELFF	TGTGCCAGCAGCCCAGGGACAGACAACACCGGGGAGCTGTTTTTT
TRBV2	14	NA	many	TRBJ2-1	CASKEGSAHNEQFF	TGTGCCAGCAAAGAAGGGTCTGCACACAATGAGCAGTTCTTC
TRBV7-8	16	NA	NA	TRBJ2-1	CASAFRVVATYNEQFF	TGTGCCAGCGCATTTCGGGTGGTAGCGACCTACAATGAGCAGTTCTTC
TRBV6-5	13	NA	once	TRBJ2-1	CASSYSTGDEQFF	TGTGCCAGCAGTTACTCTACCGGAGATGAGCAGTTCTTC
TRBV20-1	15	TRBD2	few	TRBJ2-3	CSAPGGAGGTDTQYF	TGCAGTGCCCCCGGAGGAGCGGGAGGTACAGATACGCAGTATTTT
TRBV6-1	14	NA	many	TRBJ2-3	CASSRDGSTDTQYF	TGTGCCAGCAGTCGGGACGGGAGCACAGATACGCAGTATTTT
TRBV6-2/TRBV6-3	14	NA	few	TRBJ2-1	CASLVGAPYNEQFF	TGTGCCAGCCTTGTAGGCGCGCCCTACAATGAGCAGTTCTTC
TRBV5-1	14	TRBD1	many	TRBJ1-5	CASSSGQGSQPQHF	TGCGCCAGCAGCTCGGGACAGGGCAGTCAGCCCCAGCATTTT
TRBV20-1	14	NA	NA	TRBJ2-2	CSASEHLNTGELFF	TGCAGTGCTTCGGAACACTTAAACACCGGGGAGCTGTTTTTT
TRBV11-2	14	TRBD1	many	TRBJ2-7	CASSTGQAYYEQYF	TGTGCCAGCAGCACCGGACAGGCATACTACGAGCAGTACTTC
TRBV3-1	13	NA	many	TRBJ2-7	CASSQSHNYEQYF	TGTGCCAGCAGCCAATCCCATAACTACGAGCAGTACTTC
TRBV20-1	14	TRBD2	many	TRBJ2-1	CSAFLAGGRNEQFF	TGCAGTGCGTTCCTAGCGGGAGGGCGGAATGAGCAGTTCTTC
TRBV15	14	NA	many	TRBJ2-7	CATSSGGTSYEQYF	TGTGCCACCAGCAGCGGCGGCACTTCCTACGAGCAGTACTTC
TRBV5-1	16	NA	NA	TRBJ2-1	CASSDRGATATQEQFF	TGCGCCAGCAGCGACCGGGGTGCCACGGCCACCCAAGAGCAGTTCTTC
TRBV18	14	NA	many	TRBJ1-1	CASSPPFDRKEAFF	TGTGCCAGCTCACCACCTTTCGACAGAAAGGAAGCTTTCTTT
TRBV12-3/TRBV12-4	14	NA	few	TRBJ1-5	CASNLGGFGQPQHF	TGTGCCAGCAACCTAGGGGGGTTCGGGCAGCCCCAGCATTTT
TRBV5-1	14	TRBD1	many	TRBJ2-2	CASRDRSNTGELFF	TGCGCCAGCAGGGACAGGAGTAACACCGGGGAGCTGTTTTTT
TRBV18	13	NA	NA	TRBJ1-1	CASSLGADTEAFF	TGTGCCAGCTCACTCGGCGCGGACACTGAAGCTTTCTTT
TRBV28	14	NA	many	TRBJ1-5	CASSPQYSNQPQHF	TGTGCCAGCAGCCCTCAGTATAGCAATCAGCCCCAGCATTTT
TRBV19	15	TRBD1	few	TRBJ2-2	CASSIGQGGTGELFF	TGTGCCAGTAGTATTGGACAGGGCGGAACCGGGGAGCTGTTTTTT
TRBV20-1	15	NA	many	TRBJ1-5	CSARDKIPSNQPQHF	TGCAGTGCTAGAGATAAGATTCCCTCCAATCAGCCCCAGCATTTT
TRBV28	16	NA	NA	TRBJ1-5	CASSLPDRSTSAPQHF	TGTGCCAGCAGTTTACCAGACAGAAGTACATCAGCTCCCCAGCATTTT
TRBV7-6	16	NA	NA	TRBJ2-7	CASSLAAGTNAYEQYF	TGTGCCAGCAGCTTAGCGGCCGGGACAAATGCCTACGAGCAGTACTTC
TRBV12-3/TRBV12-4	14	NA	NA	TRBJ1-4	CASSYGTQGGKLFF	TGTGCCAGCAGTTACGGGACCCAGGGCGGAAAACTGTTTTTT
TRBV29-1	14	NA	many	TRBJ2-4	CSVAEGSQRGIQYF	TGCAGCGTTGCGGAGGGGAGCCAAAGGGGGATTCAGTACTTC
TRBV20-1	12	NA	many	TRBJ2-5	CSAKKGEWTQYF	TGCAGTGCTAAGAAAGGTGAATGGACCCAGTACTTC
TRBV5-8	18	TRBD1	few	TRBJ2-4	CASSFLGRGSVTKNIQYF	TGTGCCAGCAGCTTTCTTGGCAGGGGGAGTGTTACCAAAAACATTCAGTACTTC
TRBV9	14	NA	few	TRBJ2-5	CASSPDALPGTQYF	TGTGCCAGCAGCCCCGACGCACTCCCGGGGACCCAGTACTTC
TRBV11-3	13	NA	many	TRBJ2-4	CASSSIDSDIQYF	TGTGCCAGCAGCTCCATTGACAGTGACATTCAGTACTTC
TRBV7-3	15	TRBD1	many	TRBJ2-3	CASSLGQGEADTQYF	TGTGCCAGCAGCCTCGGACAGGGGGAGGCAGATACGCAGTATTTT
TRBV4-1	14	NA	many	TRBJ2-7	CASSPPGRSYEQYF	TGCGCCAGCAGCCCACCGGGACGAAGCTACGAGCAGTACTTC
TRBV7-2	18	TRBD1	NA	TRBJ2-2	CASSLFGAGTGRTGELFF	TGTGCCAGCAGCTTATTTGGAGCCGGGACAGGGAGGACCGGGGAGCTGTTTTTT
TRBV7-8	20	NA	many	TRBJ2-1	CASSLVRVRADGESYNEQFF	TGTGCCAGCAGCTTAGTAAGGGTCCGCGCCGACGGCGAGTCCTACAATGAGCAGTTCTTC
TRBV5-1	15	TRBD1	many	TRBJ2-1	CASSVTGVSYNEQFF	TGCGCCAGCAGCGTAACAGGGGTCTCCTACAATGAGCAGTTCTTC
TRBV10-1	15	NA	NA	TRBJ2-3	CASSESDWPTNTQYF	TGCGCCAGCAGTGAGTCGGACTGGCCCACGAATACGCAGTATTTT
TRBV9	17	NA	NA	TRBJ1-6	CASSVDPTSSYNSPLHF	TGTGCCAGCAGCGTAGACCCAACCAGCTCCTATAATTCACCCCTCCACTTT
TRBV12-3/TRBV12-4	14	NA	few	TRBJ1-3	CASNIPRSGNTIYF	TGTGCCAGCAACATACCCCGCTCTGGAAACACCATATATTTT
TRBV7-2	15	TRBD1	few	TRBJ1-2	CASSLRTGLDYGYTF	TGTGCCAGCAGCCTACGGACAGGGCTCGACTATGGCTACACCTTC
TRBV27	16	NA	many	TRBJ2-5	CASSLTPRAFQETQYF	TGTGCCAGCAGTCTGACACCTAGGGCCTTCCAAGAGACCCAGTACTTC